This is a list of T cell receptor beta chains from one sample in a study of T cell responses to AZD1222 COVID-19 vaccine. The repertoire was sequenced with immunoSEQ multiplex PCR; TCRdb's copy has only in-frame clones and lacks some. The profile shows tens of thousands of clones, roughly 86% of them singletons. This material consisted of peripheral blood, taken on day 0 of AZD1222 vaccination. These receptors all come from an adult in good health. Both conserved end residues are part of each CDR3.

TRBV6-5,CASSSPGLAGAGELFF
TRBV5-6,CASSPVGAGGAYEQYF
TRBV19,CASSARDTGELFF
TRBV4-3,CASSHPRTSGDEQFF
TRBV18,CASSPRTGEAFF
TRBV6-1,CASSEMTGPNYGYTF
TRBV10-2,CASRALSSYNEQFF
TRBV29-1,CSVEGRVGEQYF
TRBV19,CASSISQALAETQYF
TRBV10-2,CASTLAGVHNEQFF
TRBV5-8,CASSLAVGSLGEKLFF
TRBV6-4,CASSDSRAGWTEAFF
TRBV18,CASSPMGAAGGASGNTIYF
TRBV5-4,CASSLGAGPDTQYF
TRBV14,CASSQEGRGGTHGLYEQYF
TRBV4-3,CASSQADSYTEAFF
TRBV12-3/TRBV12-4,CASGPREETQYF
TRBV21-1,CASSAPGQETNYGYTF
TRBV25-1,CASRSGQGARGNTIYF
TRBV3-1/TRBV3-2,CASSPTSTSTDTQYF
TRBV9,CASCVPDRIF
TRBV3-1/TRBV3-2,CASRRSGARHGYTF
TRBV2,CASTRESSGANVLTF
TRBV9,CASSATGTSSTDTQYF
TRBV30,CAWKAVAYEQYF
TRBV18,CASSPGQQNTEAFF
TRBV7-9,CASRRKDEETQYF
TRBV12-3/TRBV12-4,CASSLETGELFF
TRBV27,CASSTDSVNSRMNTEAFF
TRBV6-2/TRBV6-3,CASSPGQGSTDTQYF
TRBV7-8,CASSLVQEYNEQFF
TRBV19,CASSLERRDTQYF
TRBV18,CASSRTGTSGFNEQYF
TRBV7-9,CASSPSGRGNEQYF
TRBV6-5,CATTLRQGGNQPQHF
TRBV19,CASSAVAGSPLHF
TRBV28,CASSSRQGVVF
TRBV4-1,CASSLTGAGTEAFF
TRBV29-1,CSVEGLAGGPRETQYF
TRBV7-9,CASSAGAGAYEQYF
TRBV7-9,CASSLPRDRASYEQYF
TRBV29-1,CSVKSRGLDLRNNEQFF
TRBV3-1/TRBV3-2,CASRVKGQPEAFF
TRBV28,CASSPTRGPLSYEQYF
TRBV18,CASSPGLYEQYF
TRBV7-9,CASSLAGGRPYNEQFF
TRBV7-2,CASSRSLAGTGELFF
TRBV5-4,CASSGTSGTYEQYF
TRBV4-3,CASSQEMGTSGSNEQFF
TRBV2,CASSGRWLLNEQFF
TRBV18,CASSSGQGAGNTIYF
TRBV3-1/TRBV3-2,CASSQDSGGEQYF
TRBV6-6,CASSKTGREGYNEQFF